Below are 10 T cell receptor beta chains sequenced from a single sample in a study of blood T cell repertoires in COVID-19. Only in-frame clones appear in the TCRdb table, and some are missing; sequencing was by immunoSEQ multiplex PCR. The table shows tens of thousands of clones, with 75% to 85% occurring only once. The specimen sequenced was peripheral blood. The receptors shown here come from a human donor in a cohort sampled during active COVID-19.

The chain joins TRBV30 to TRBJ2-4, with D perhaps TRBD2 (5 bases). Trimming cost V 4 bases and J 1 base, with 14 bases left between them. The CDR3 has 15 amino acids. CDR1 GTSNPN and CDR2 SVGIG come from the germline V gene (reference sequence). This chain's CDR3 is CAWKAPRGAKNIQYF. CDR3 DNA: TGTGCCTGGAAAGCCCCACGAGGGGCCAAAAACATTCAGTACTTC.

The chain employs TRBV7-9 and TRBJ2-7, with D perhaps matching TRBD2 (5 bases). Deletions cut 0 bases from V and 3 bases from J, with 9 bases between. This CDR3 has 14 residues. Germline V gene data show CDR1 as SEHNR and CDR2 as FQNEAQ (reference sequence). In DNA, the CDR3 is TGTGCCAGCAGCTTAGCTCCGACTAACTACGAGCAGTACTTC. Its translation: CASSLAPTNYEQYF.

V usage is TRBV5-4 and J usage is TRBJ2-7, with 9 positions matching TRBD1. This CDR3 comprises 15 residues. V dropped 5 bases and J dropped 5; count of bases not matched to a gene: 11. Germline CDR1 SGHNT, CDR2 YYREEE (reference sequence). The CDR3 reads CASSLPGQGMNEQYF. CDR3 coding DNA: TGTGCCAGCAGTTTGCCGGGACAGGGAATGAACGAGCAGTACTTC. The whole variable domain, filled in from reference TRBV5-4 and TRBJ2-7, reads ETGVTQSPTHLIKTRGQQVTLRCSSQSGHNTVSWYQQALGQGPQFIFQYYREEENGRGNFPPRFSGLQFPNYSSELNVNALELDDSALYLCASSLPGQGMNEQYFGPGTRLTVT.

The table lists this clone with a count of one. The chain carries TRBV11-2 and TRBJ2-1; possibly TRBD1 for D (5 bases). V was shortened by 3 bases and J by 13 bases, with 13 bases between the two germline ends. The CDR3 runs to 12 residues. Per the germline V gene, CDR1 is SGHAT and CDR2 is FQNNGV. CDR3 loop: CASSFLETVQFF. In DNA, the CDR3 is TGTGCCAGCAGCTTCTTGGAGACAGTCCAGTTCTTC.

This chain joins TRBV5-8 and TRBJ1-2, with a weak D call TRBD1 (5 bases). The germline V gene has CDR1 SGHTS and CDR2 YDEGEE. The CDR3 has 16 residues. The V end lost 0 bases, the J end lost 4 bases, and 16 bases lay between the germline ends. As DNA, the CDR3 is TGTGCCAGCAGCTTGGATCATCGCGGGACTTCCTATGGCTACACCTTC. Translated: CASSLDHRGTSYGYTF.

The chain couples TRBV6-6 to TRBJ2-7; weak D call: TRBD2 (6 bases). Germline lookup yields CDR1 MNHNY and CDR2 SVGAGI (reference sequence). This CDR3 region has 16 residues. Between the trimmed V and J ends, which lost 6 bases and 0 bases, there was a span of 18 bases. The CDR3 is CASSLASGLSSYEQYF. The CDR3 nucleotides are TGTGCCAGCAGCCTAGCATCGGGACTGAGCTCCTACGAGCAGTACTTC.

The genes are TRBV7-2 and TRBJ2-5; D possibly corresponds to TRBD2 (6 bases). Trimming took off 5 bases at V and 5 bases at J, with 21 bases between the two ends. Germline loops: CDR1 SGHTA, CDR2 FQGNSA. The CDR3 is 16 residues long. CDR3: CASSPSLGTARETQYF. The CDR3 nucleotides are TGTGCCAGCAGCCCATCTCTCGGGACTGCGAGGGAGACCCAGTACTTC. Based on the CDR3 plus reference TRBV7-2 and TRBJ2-5, the full variable domain is GAGVSQSPSNKVTEKGKDVELRCDPISGHTALYWYRQSLGQGLEFLIYFQGNSAPDKSGLPSDRFSAERTGGSVSTLTIQRTQQEDSAVYLCASSPSLGTARETQYFGPGTRLLVL.

This clone was seen a single time. The chain carries TRBV7-2 and TRBJ1-6; a possible D gene is TRBD1 (5 bases). The germline V and J ends were trimmed by 8 bases and 7 bases, with 12 bases remaining between them. CDR1 is SGHTA, CDR2 FQGNSA, per germline. The length of the CDR3 is 13 residues. The DNA for the CDR3 is TGTGCCAGCGGGTTGGGGCGGAATTCACCCCTCCACTTT. Amino acid sequence: CASGLGRNSPLHF.

V and J are TRBV5-1 and TRBJ2-3; TRBD2 aligns across 7 bases. Per germline, CDR1 SGHRS and CDR2 YFSETQ. CDR3 length equals 16 residues. V was clipped by 1 base and J by 0 bases; unmatched bases: 5. Here the CDR3 reads CASSLIAGVSTDTQYF. CDR3 bases: TGCGCCAGCAGCTTGATTGCGGGAGTTAGCACAGATACGCAGTATTTT. Full variable domain (remainder filled in from reference TRBV5-1 and TRBJ2-3): KAGVTQTPRYLIKTRGQQVTLSCSPISGHRSVSWYQQTPGQGLQFLFEYFSETQRNKGNFPGRFSGRQFSNSRSEMNVSTLELGDSALYLCASSLIAGVSTDTQYFGPGTRLTVL.

The chain links TRBV28 to TRBJ2-5; maybe TRBD1 (5 bases). Germline-derived CDR1 and CDR2 are MDHEN and SYDVKM. This CDR3 has 17 amino acids. Trimming pared 8 bases from V and 5 bases from J, leaving 27 bases between. CDR3 in DNA: TGTGCCAGCGCGACGAAGGGGATTAGTATTTTTACGGAGACCCAGTACTTC. Protein product: CASATKGISIFTETQYF.